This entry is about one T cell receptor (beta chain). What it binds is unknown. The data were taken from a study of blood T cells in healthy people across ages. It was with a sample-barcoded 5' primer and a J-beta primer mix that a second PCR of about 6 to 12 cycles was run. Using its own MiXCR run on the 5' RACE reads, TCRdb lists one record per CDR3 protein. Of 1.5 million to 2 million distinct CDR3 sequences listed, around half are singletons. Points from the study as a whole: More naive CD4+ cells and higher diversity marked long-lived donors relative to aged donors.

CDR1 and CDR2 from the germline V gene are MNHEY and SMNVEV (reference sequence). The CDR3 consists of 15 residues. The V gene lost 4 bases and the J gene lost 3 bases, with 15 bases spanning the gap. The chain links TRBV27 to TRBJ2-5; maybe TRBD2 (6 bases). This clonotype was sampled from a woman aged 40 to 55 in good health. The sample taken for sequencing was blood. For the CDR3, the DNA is TGTGCCAGCAGTTCCCAGGGACTGGCAAAAGAGACCCAGTACTTC. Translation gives CASSSQGLAKETQYF.